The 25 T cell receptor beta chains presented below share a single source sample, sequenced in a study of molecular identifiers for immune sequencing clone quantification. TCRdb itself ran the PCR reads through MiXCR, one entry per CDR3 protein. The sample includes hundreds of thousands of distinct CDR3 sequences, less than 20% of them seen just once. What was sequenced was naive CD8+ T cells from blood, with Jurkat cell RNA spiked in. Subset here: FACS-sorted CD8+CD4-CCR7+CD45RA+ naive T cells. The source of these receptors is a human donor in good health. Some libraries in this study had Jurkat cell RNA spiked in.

CDR3 sequence: CALEGAGGYTF. Written as DNA, the CDR3 is TGTGCCCTTGAGGGGGCAGGGGGCTACACCTTC. The chain uses TRBV30 and TRBJ1-2, with 7 bases aligning to TRBD1. The length of the CDR3 is 11 residues. The junction had 8 bases not matched to a gene; V was cut back by 8 bases and J by 8 bases. From germline, CDR1 is GTSNPN and CDR2 SVGIG (reference sequence).

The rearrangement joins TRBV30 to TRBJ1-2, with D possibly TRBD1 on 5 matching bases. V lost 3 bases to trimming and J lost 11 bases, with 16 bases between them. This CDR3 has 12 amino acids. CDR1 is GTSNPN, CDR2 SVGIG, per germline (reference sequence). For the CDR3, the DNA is TGTGCCTGGAGCGACGGGACTATCCGTTACACCTTC. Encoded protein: CAWSDGTIRYTF.

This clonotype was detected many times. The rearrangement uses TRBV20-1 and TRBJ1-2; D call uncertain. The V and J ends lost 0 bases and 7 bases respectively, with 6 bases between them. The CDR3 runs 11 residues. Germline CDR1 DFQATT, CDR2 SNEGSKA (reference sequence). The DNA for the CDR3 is TGCAGTGCTAGAGATGAGGTTGGCTACACCTTC. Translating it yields CSARDEVGYTF.

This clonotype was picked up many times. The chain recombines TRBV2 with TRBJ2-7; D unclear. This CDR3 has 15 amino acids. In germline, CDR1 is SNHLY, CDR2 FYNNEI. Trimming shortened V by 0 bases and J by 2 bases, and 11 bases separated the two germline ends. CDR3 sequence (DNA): TGTGCCAGCAGTGAAGCGCTCTCGGACCCCTACGAGCAGTACTTC. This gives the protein CASSEALSDPYEQYF.

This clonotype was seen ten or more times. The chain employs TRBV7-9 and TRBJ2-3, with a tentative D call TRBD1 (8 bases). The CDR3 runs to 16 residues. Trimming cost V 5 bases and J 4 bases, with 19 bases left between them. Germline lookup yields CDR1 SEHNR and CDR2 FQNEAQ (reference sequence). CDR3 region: CASSPNLQGGPDTQYF. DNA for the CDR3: TGTGCCAGCAGCCCGAATCTACAGGGGGGGCCAGATACGCAGTATTTT.

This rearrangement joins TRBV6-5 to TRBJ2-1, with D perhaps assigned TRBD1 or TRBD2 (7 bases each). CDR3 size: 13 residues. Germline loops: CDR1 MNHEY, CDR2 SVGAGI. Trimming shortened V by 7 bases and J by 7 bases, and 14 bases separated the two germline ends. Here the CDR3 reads CASTSGGGNEQFF. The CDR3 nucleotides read TGTGCCAGCACATCAGGGGGGGGAAATGAGCAGTTCTTC.

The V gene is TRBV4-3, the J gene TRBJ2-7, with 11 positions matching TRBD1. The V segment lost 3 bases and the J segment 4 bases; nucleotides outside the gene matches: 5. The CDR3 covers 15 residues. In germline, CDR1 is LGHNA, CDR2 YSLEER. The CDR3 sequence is CASSQGGTGGYEQYF. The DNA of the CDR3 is TGCGCCAGCAGCCAGGGGGGGACAGGGGGGTACGAGCAGTACTTC.

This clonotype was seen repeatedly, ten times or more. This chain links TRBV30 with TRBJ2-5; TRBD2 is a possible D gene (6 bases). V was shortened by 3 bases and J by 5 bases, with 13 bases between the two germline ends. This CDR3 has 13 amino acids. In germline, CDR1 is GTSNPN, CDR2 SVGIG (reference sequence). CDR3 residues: CAWRDYGWETQYF. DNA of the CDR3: TGTGCCTGGAGGGACTATGGTTGGGAGACCCAGTACTTC.

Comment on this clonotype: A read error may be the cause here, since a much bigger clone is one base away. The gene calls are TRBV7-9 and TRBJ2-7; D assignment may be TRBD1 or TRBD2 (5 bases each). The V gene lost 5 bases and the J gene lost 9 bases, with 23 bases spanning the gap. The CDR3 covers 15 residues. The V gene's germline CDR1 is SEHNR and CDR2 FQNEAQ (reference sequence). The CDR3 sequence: CASSPHGGLLGGQYF. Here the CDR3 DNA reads TGTGCCAGCAGCCCTCATGGGGGTCTGCTGGGTGGGCAGTACTTC.

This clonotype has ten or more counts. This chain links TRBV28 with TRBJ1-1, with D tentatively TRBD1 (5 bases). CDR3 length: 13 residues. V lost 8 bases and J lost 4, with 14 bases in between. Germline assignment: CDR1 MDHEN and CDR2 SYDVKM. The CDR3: CASSFSQGTEAFF. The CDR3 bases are TGTGCCAGCTCTTTTTCGCAGGGCACTGAAGCTTTCTTT.

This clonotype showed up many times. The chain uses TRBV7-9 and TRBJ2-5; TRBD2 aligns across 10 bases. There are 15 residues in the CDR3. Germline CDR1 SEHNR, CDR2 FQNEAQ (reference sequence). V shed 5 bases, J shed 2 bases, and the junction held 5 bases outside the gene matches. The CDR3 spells CASSPPAGGQETQYF. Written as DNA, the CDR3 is TGTGCCAGCAGCCCACCAGCGGGGGGGCAAGAGACCCAGTACTTC.

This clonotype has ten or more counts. The CDR3 nucleotides read TGTGCCAGCAGTGACACGGATTGGGCCGGGGAGCTGTTTTTT. Translating gives CASSDTDWAGELFF. V and J are TRBV12-3 or TRBV12-4 and TRBJ2-2; D is undetermined. The length of the CDR3 is 14 residues. V was shortened by 5 bases and J by 6 bases, with 13 bases between the two germline ends.

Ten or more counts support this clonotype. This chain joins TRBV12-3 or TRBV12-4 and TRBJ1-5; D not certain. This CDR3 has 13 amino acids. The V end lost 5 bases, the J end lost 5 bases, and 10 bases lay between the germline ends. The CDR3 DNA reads TGTGCCAGCAGTCTCGGTGCCCATCAGCCCCAGCATTTT. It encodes CASSLGAHQPQHF.

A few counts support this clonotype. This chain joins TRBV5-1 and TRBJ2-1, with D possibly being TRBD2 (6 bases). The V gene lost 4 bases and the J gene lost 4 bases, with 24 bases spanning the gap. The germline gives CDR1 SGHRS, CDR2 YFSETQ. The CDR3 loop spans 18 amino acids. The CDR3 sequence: CASSPGMGGGTSYNEQFF. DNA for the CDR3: TGCGCCAGCAGCCCTGGGATGGGAGGCGGTACTTCGTACAATGAGCAGTTCTTC.

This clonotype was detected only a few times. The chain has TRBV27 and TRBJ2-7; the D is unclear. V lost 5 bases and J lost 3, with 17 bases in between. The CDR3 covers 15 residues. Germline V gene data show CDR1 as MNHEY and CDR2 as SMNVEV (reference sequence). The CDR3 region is CASSREWGFSYEQYF. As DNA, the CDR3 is TGTGCCAGCAGTCGCGAGTGGGGATTCAGCTACGAGCAGTACTTC.

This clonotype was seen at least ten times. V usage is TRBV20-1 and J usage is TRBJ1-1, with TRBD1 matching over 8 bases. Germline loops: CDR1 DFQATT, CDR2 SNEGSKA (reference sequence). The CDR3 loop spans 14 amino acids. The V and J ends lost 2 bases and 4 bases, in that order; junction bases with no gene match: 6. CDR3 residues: CSARQGAGGTEAFF. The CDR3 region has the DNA TGCAGTGCTAGACAGGGGGCAGGCGGCACTGAAGCTTTCTTT.

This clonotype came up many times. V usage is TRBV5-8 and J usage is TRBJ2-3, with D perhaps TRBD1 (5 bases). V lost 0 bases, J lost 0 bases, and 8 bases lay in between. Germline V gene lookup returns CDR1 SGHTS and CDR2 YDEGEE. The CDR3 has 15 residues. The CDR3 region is CASSLAQGSTDTQYF. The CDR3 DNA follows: TGTGCCAGCAGCTTGGCCCAGGGCAGCACAGATACGCAGTATTTT. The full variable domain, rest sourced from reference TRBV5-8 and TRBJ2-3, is EAGVTQSPTHLIKTRGQQATLRCSPISGHTSVYWYQQALGLGLQFLLWYDEGEERNRGNFPPRFSGRQFPNYSSELNVNALELEDSALYLCASSLAQGSTDTQYFGPGTRLTVL.

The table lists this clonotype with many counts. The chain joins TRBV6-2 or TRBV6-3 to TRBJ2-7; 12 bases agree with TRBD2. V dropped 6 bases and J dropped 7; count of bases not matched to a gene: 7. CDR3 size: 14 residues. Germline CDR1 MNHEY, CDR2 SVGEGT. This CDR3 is CASSILAGGFEQYF. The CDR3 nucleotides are TGTGCCAGCAGCATACTAGCGGGAGGCTTTGAGCAGTACTTC.

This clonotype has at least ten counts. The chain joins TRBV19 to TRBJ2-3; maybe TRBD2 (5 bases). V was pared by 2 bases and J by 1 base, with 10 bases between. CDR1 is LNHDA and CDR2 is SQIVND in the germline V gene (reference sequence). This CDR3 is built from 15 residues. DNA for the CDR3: TGTGCCAGTAGTATATGGGGTAGCGGCACAGATACGCAGTATTTT. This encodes CASSIWGSGTDTQYF.

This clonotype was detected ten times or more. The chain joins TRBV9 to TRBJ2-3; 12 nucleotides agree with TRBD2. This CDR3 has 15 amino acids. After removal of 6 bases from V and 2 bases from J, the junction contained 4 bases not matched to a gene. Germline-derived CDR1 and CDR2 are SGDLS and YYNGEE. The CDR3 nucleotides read TGTGCCAGCAATCTAGCGGGGGGGCCCACAGATACGCAGTATTTT. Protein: CASNLAGGPTDTQYF.

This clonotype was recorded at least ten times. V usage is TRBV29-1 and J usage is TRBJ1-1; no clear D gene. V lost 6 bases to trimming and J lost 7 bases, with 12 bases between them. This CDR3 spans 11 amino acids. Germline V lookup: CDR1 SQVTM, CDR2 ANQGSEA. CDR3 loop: CSVSSIDEAFF. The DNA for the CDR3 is TGCAGCGTCTCCTCCATCGATGAAGCTTTCTTT.

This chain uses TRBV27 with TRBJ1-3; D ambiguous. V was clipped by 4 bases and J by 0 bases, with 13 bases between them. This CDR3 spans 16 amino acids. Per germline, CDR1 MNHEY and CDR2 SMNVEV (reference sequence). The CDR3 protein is CASSSNMGISGNTIYF. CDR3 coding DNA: TGTGCCAGCAGTTCCAATATGGGAATCTCTGGAAACACCATATATTTT.

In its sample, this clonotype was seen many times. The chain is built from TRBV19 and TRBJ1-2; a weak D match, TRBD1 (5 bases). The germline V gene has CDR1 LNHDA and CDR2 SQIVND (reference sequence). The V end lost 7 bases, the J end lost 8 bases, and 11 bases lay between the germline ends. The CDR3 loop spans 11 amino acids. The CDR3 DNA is TGTGCCAGTATCGGGGGACGAGGCTACACCTTC. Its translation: CASIGGRGYTF.

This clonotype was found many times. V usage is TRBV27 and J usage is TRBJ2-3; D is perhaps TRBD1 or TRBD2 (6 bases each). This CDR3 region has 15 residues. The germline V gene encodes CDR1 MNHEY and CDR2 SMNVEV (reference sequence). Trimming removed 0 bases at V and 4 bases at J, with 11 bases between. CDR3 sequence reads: CASSLSWGAPDTQYF. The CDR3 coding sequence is TGTGCCAGCAGTTTATCATGGGGGGCTCCAGATACGCAGTATTTT.

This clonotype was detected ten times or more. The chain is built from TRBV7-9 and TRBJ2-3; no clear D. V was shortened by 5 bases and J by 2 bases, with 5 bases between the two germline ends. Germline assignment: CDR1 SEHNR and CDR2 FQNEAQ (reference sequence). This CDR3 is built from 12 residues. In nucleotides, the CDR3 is TGTGCCAGCAGCAGACTCACAGATACGCAGTATTTT. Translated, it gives CASSRLTDTQYF.